This entry lists 13 T cell receptor beta chains sequenced from one sample in a study of blood T cells in healthy people across ages. A sample-barcoded 5' primer and a J-beta primer mix were used in a second PCR of about 7 to 12 cycles. TCRdb re-called the 5' RACE reads through MiXCR, storing one row per CDR3 protein. The data show about a million distinct CDR3 sequences, with just over 50% seen just once and about a fifth held by the top ten. The sample comprised blood. The receptors originated from an older woman in good health.

This chain uses TRBV15 with TRBJ2-7, with D unresolved. This CDR3 is built from 12 residues. Per the germline V gene, CDR1 is LNHNV and CDR2 is YYDKDF (reference sequence). V was trimmed by 5 bases and J by 3 bases, leaving 8 bases between them. As DNA, the CDR3 is TGTGCCACCAGCGCCAAGAGCTACGAGCAGTACTTC. This encodes CATSAKSYEQYF. Based on the CDR3 plus reference TRBV15 and TRBJ2-7, the full variable domain is DAMVIQNPRYQVTQFGKPVTLSCSQTLNHNVMYWYQQKSSQAPKLLFHYYDKDFNNEADTPDNFQSRRPNTSFCFLDIRSPGLGDTAMYLCATSAKSYEQYFGPGTRLTVT.

This chain connects TRBV6-2 or TRBV6-3 to TRBJ1-5; D is ambiguous. V lost 0 bases, J lost 1 base, and 13 bases lay in between. The CDR3 is 17 amino acids. Germline V gene lookup returns CDR1 MNHEY and CDR2 SVGEGT. CDR3 sequence reads: CASSYSSGGFSNQPQHF. CDR3 DNA: TGTGCCAGCAGTTACTCGAGTGGTGGGTTCAGCAATCAGCCCCAGCATTTT.

The chain links TRBV7-9 to TRBJ2-5; 8 nucleotides agree with TRBD2. V lost 5 bases to trimming and J lost 5 bases; unmatched junction nucleotides: 16. Germline CDR1 reads SEHNR; CDR2 reads FQNEAQ (reference sequence). The CDR3 extends over 17 amino acids. As DNA, the CDR3 is TGTGCCAGCAGCCCCCAGTCGGGAGGGCCAGTGGGTGAGACCCAGTACTTC. Its protein product is CASSPQSGGPVGETQYF.

The chain uses TRBV25-1 and TRBJ2-7; D is unresolved. The CDR3 consists of 13 residues. Per germline, CDR1 MGHDK and CDR2 SYGVNS. Trimming took 5 bases from V and 3 from J, leaving 11 bases between them. The CDR3 protein is CASSPIADYEQYF. The CDR3 region has the DNA TGTGCCAGCAGTCCCATTGCCGACTACGAGCAGTACTTC.

J is TRBJ2-3 and V is TRBV4-2, with D unclear. The length of the CDR3 is 14 residues. V was pared by 4 bases and J by 7 bases, with 15 bases between. CDR1 is LGHNA, CDR2 YNFKEQ, per germline. Here the CDR3 DNA reads TGTGCCAGCAGCCGCCCCGAACCGAGTTATACGCAGTATTTT. Its translation is CASSRPEPSYTQYF.

This chain joins TRBV29-1 and TRBJ2-5; D ambiguous. Germline CDR1 SQVTM, CDR2 ANQGSEA. The CDR3 sequence is 13 residues long. The V end lost 6 bases, the J end lost 2 bases, and 13 bases lay between the germline ends. This chain's CDR3 is CSVGQAKQETQYF. For the CDR3, the DNA is TGCAGCGTAGGGCAGGCGAAACAAGAGACCCAGTACTTC.

This clonotype was recorded a few times. The V and J genes are TRBV29-1 and TRBJ1-2; no clear D. Trimming removed 5 bases from V and 4 bases from J, with 14 bases in between. CDR1 is SQVTM and CDR2 is ANQGSEA in the germline V gene. The length of the CDR3 is 13 residues. The CDR3 DNA is TGCAGCGTTTCCCAGAACTTACTCTATGGCTACACCTTC. It is translated as CSVSQNLLYGYTF.

This clonotype was found a few times. The rearrangement uses TRBV29-1 and TRBJ2-3; D gene unclear. V lost 4 bases to trimming and J lost 0 bases, with 8 bases between them. Germline V gives CDR1 SQVTM, CDR2 ANQGSEA. The CDR3 has 13 amino acids. Written as DNA, the CDR3 is TGCAGCGTTGGGGTTACTAGCACAGATACGCAGTATTTT. Its translation: CSVGVTSTDTQYF.

This clonotype was seen more than once but under ten times. The chain couples TRBV27 to TRBJ2-7, with D tentatively TRBD2 (5 bases). The V end lost 3 bases, the J end lost 3 bases, and 12 bases lay between the germline ends. This CDR3 region has 14 residues. Germline V gives CDR1 MNHEY, CDR2 SMNVEV (reference sequence). The CDR3 nucleotides are TGTGCCAGCAGTTTCGGGTCGGGAATCTACGAGCAGTACTTC. It is translated as CASSFGSGIYEQYF.

V is TRBV4-2 and J is TRBJ2-1; the D is unclear. V dropped 2 bases and J dropped 13 bases, with 9 bases sitting between them. Germline loops: CDR1 LGHNA, CDR2 YNFKEQ. CDR3 length: 11 residues. The CDR3 bases are TGTGCCAGCAGCCAACAAGTTTACCAGTTCTTC. Translated: CASSQQVYQFF.

This chain uses TRBV29-1 with TRBJ2-5; a weak D match, TRBD1 (5 bases). V lost 4 bases to trimming and J lost 5 bases, with 14 bases between them. Germline V gene sequence: CDR1 SQVTM, CDR2 ANQGSEA. This CDR3 is 13 amino acids long. The CDR3 sequence: CSVGKGAMETQYF. The CDR3, as DNA: TGCAGCGTTGGGAAAGGGGCTATGGAGACCCAGTACTTC.

This chain joins TRBV27 and TRBJ2-6; TRBD1 matches at 9 bases. J lost 0 bases, V lost 4 bases, and 7 bases had no gene match. CDR1 is MNHEY and CDR2 is SMNVEV in the germline V gene (reference sequence). CDR3 length: 18 residues. Written as DNA, the CDR3 is TGTGCCAGCAGTTCCACAGGGGGCGCTGCCTCTGGGGCCAACGTCCTGACTTTC. Protein product: CASSSTGGAASGANVLTF.

The gene calls are TRBV12-3 or TRBV12-4 and TRBJ2-3, with unresolved D. The CDR3 sequence is 15 residues long. V was trimmed by 1 base and J by 4 bases, leaving 12 bases between them. The CDR3 reads CASSLGSVASDTQYF. Written as DNA, the CDR3 is TGTGCCAGCAGTTTAGGGTCGGTAGCTTCAGATACGCAGTATTTT.